Listed here are 25 T cell receptor beta chains from one sample, sequenced in a study of blood T cell repertoires in COVID-19. Sequencing was performed with immunoSEQ multiplex PCR; in TCRdb, only in-frame clones are kept and a portion is missing. The table has about 160,000 clones, 87% seen once. The source material was peripheral blood. The source is a man at least 80 years old with acute or convalescent COVID-19.

The V gene is TRBV4-1, the J gene TRBJ2-5; 9 bases fit TRBD2. From germline, CDR1 is MGHRA and CDR2 YSYEKL. V trimming: 1 base; J trimming: 5 bases; junction bases outside the gene matches: 8. The CDR3 is 16 residues long. The CDR3 sequence is CASSQVRGGASETQYF. The CDR3 region has the DNA TGCGCCAGCAGCCAAGTACGCGGGGGGGCCAGCGAGACCCAGTACTTC.

The rearrangement links TRBV19 to TRBJ1-1; D is unclear. V shed 7 bases and J shed 0 bases, with 12 bases lying between them. Looked up from germline, CDR1 is LNHDA and CDR2 is SQIVND (reference sequence). CDR3 length: 14 residues. The CDR3 region has the DNA TGTGCCAGTACCCAGCGTCGGTTGAACACTGAAGCTTTCTTT. Translated: CASTQRRLNTEAFF.

This clone was observed once. CDR3 in DNA: TGTGCCAGCAGTGACCGGGGACAGGGAAACTATGGCTACACCTTC. Translation gives CASSDRGQGNYGYTF. The gene calls are TRBV6-1 and TRBJ1-2; TRBD1 agrees at 9 bases. The length of the CDR3 is 15 residues. J was trimmed by 2 bases and V by 3 bases; bases with no gene match: 4. Germline CDR1 MNHNS, CDR2 SASEGT.

The chain uses TRBV7-9 and TRBJ1-3; D uncertain. V was clipped by 5 bases and J by 3 bases, with 8 bases between them. Germline V lookup: CDR1 SEHNR, CDR2 FQNEAQ (reference sequence). The CDR3 is 13 residues long. CDR3 amino acids: CASSHSGGNTIYF. The CDR3 DNA sequence: TGTGCCAGCAGCCACAGCGGTGGAAACACCATATATTTT.

The chain employs TRBV27 and TRBJ1-6, with D perhaps TRBD1 (6 bases). Per germline, CDR1 MNHEY and CDR2 SMNVEV (reference sequence). This CDR3 is 14 amino acids long. Trimming pared 5 bases from V and 7 bases from J, leaving 12 bases between. The CDR3 DNA reads as TGTGCCAGCAGTACCGGGACACCCAATTCACCCCTCCACTTT. Protein: CASSTGTPNSPLHF.

The sample holds many counts of this clone. The V and J genes are TRBV2 and TRBJ1-1; 7 bases fit TRBD1. Germline-derived CDR1 and CDR2 are SNHLY and FYNNEI. The CDR3 runs to 12 residues. The junction had 2 bases not matched to a gene; V was cut back by 4 bases and J by 6 bases. CDR3 sequence (DNA): TGTGCCAGCAGTGTTCAGGGGGCTGAAGCTTTCTTT. This gives the protein CASSVQGAEAFF. Complete variable domain (other parts from reference TRBV2 and TRBJ1-1): EPEVTQTPSHQVTQMGQEVILRCVPISNHLYFYWYRQILGQKVEFLVSFYNNEISEKSEIFDDQFSVERPDGSNFTLKIRSTKLEDSAMYFCASSVQGAEAFFGQGTRLTVV.

The chain employs TRBV28 and TRBJ2-3, with a tentative D call TRBD1 (5 bases). Germline assignment: CDR1 MDHEN and CDR2 SYDVKM. V was shortened by 1 base and J by 2 bases, with 10 bases between the two germline ends. The CDR3 totals 15 residues. DNA of the CDR3: TGTGCCAGCAGTTTATATAACAGGCCCACAGATACGCAGTATTTT. Amino acid sequence: CASSLYNRPTDTQYF.

The chain has TRBV28 and TRBJ1-2; D might be TRBD1 (5 bases). This CDR3 contains 16 residues. Looked up from germline, CDR1 is MDHEN and CDR2 is SYDVKM. V shed 8 bases and J shed 0 bases, with 19 bases lying between them. The CDR3 loop is CASLPLGGAANYGYTF. The DNA for the CDR3 is TGTGCCAGCCTACCCCTGGGGGGTGCAGCTAACTATGGCTACACCTTC.

This clone was detected only once. The chain links TRBV29-1 to TRBJ1-2; D is undetermined. V was trimmed by 4 bases and J by 4 bases, leaving 19 bases between them. CDR3 length: 15 amino acids. Per the germline V gene, CDR1 is SQVTM and CDR2 is ANQGSEA. CDR3: CSVAGQAGRGYGYTF. CDR3 DNA sequence: TGCAGCGTTGCCGGTCAGGCAGGTCGTGGCTATGGCTACACCTTC.

This clone was picked up one time. The gene calls are TRBV29-1 and TRBJ2-1; perhaps TRBD2 as D (7 bases). The CDR3 sequence is 12 residues long. V was trimmed by 7 bases and J by 8 bases, leaving 15 bases between them. Germline CDR1 SQVTM, CDR2 ANQGSEA. The CDR3 nucleotides read TGCAGCGCAGGGGAGGGTACCCATGAGCAGTTCTTC. Translated: CSAGEGTHEQFF.

V usage is TRBV7-3 and J usage is TRBJ1-6; a possible D gene is TRBD1 (5 bases). The CDR3 extends over 14 amino acids. CDR1 is SGHTA and CDR2 is FQGTGA in the germline V gene. Trimming left V 5 bases short and J 10 bases short, with 15 bases between. In nucleotides, the CDR3 is TGTGCCAGCAGCCCCGGGGGAGAAGGCTCACCCCTCCACTTT. As protein: CASSPGGEGSPLHF. The full variable domain, with the rest looked up from reference TRBV7-3 and TRBJ1-6, is GAGVSQTPSNKVTEKGKYVELRCDPISGHTALYWYRQSLGQGPEFLIYFQGTGAADDSGLPNDRFFAVRPEGSVSTLKIQRTERGDSAVYLCASSPGGEGSPLHFGNGTRLTVT.

The chain combines TRBV6-5 with TRBJ1-4; 7 nucleotides agree with TRBD1. Germline CDR1 and CDR2: MNHEY and SVGAGI. The ends lost 7 bases at V and 3 bases at J; junction bases unmatched: 5. The CDR3 length is 14 residues. CDR3 in DNA: TGTGCCAGCAATACGGGACAGCCTAATGAAAAACTGTTTTTT. Protein sequence: CASNTGQPNEKLFF.

V is TRBV19 and J is TRBJ2-1; possible D gene TRBD1, 6 bases. Germline CDR1 is LNHDA and CDR2 is SQIVND (reference sequence). The V end lost 7 bases, the J end lost 0 bases, and 13 bases lay between the germline ends. CDR3 size: 15 residues. CDR3 DNA: TGTGCCAGTACTAAGGACAGCAGCTCCTACAATGAGCAGTTCTTC. Its protein is CASTKDSSSYNEQFF.

This clone appeared once. The gene calls are TRBV29-1 and TRBJ1-1; 7 bases align to TRBD1. V shed 3 bases, J shed 2 bases, and the junction held 6 bases outside the gene matches. Looked up from germline, CDR1 is SQVTM and CDR2 is ANQGSEA. The length of the CDR3 is 14 residues. The CDR3 protein is CSVDETGVNTEAFF. The DNA for the CDR3 is TGCAGCGTTGACGAAACAGGGGTTAACACTGAAGCTTTCTTT. The full variable domain, its missing parts supplied by reference TRBV29-1 and TRBJ1-1, is SAVISQKPSRDICQRGTSLTIQCQVDSQVTMMFWYRQQPGQSLTLIATANQGSEATYESGFVIDKFPISRPNLTFSTLTVSNMSPEDSSIYLCSVDETGVNTEAFFGQGTRLTVV.

The rearrangement uses TRBV27 and TRBJ2-3; D remains ambiguous. This CDR3 is 16 amino acids long. Germline V CDR1 and CDR2: MNHEY, SMNVEV (reference sequence). Between the trimmed V and J ends, which lost 1 base and 0 bases, there was a span of 11 bases. CDR3 region: CASSLFSTTSTDTQYF. The CDR3 nucleotides are TGTGCCAGCAGTTTATTTAGCACAACTAGCACAGATACGCAGTATTTT.

J is TRBJ1-2 and V is TRBV4-1; D is unresolved. Germline lookup yields CDR1 MGHRA and CDR2 YSYEKL. Trimming took off 0 bases at V and 7 bases at J, with 15 bases between the two ends. The CDR3 sequence is 15 residues long. The CDR3 DNA follows: TGCGCCAGCAGCCAAGAGGGGAGGGCAGTATTTGGCTACACCTTC. This codes for CASSQEGRAVFGYTF.

The genes are TRBV3-1 (or the pseudogene TRBV3-2) and TRBJ1-1; D is undetermined. The CDR3 consists of 15 residues. Germline CDR1 is LGHDT and CDR2 is YNNKEL (reference sequence). The germline V and J ends were trimmed by 0 bases and 6 bases, with 14 bases remaining between them. CDR3 nucleotides: TGTGCCAGCAGCCAAGATGCAGTTTCAGGCGCTGAAGCTTTCTTT. Its translation: CASSQDAVSGAEAFF.

On this clone itself: Other DNA sequences of this sample code for an identical CDR3. J is TRBJ2-5 and V is TRBV28; D is possibly TRBD2 (7 bases). The CDR3 covers 17 residues. CDR1 is MDHEN and CDR2 is SYDVKM in the germline V gene. The V end was cut by 4 bases, the J end by 5 bases, with 23 bases between. CDR3 bases: TGTGCCAGCAGTTGGGGGGGGGCGGGGGCCGTGCGGGAGACCCAGTACTTC. It codes for CASSWGGAGAVRETQYF.

The V and J genes are TRBV3-1 (or the pseudogene TRBV3-2) and TRBJ2-7; D unresolved. Per germline, CDR1 LGHDT and CDR2 YNNKEL (reference sequence). CDR3 length: 12 amino acids. Trimming pared 1 base from V and 5 bases from J, leaving 6 bases between. CDR3 loop: CASSQVSDEQYF. Here the CDR3 DNA reads TGTGCCAGCAGCCAAGTGAGTGACGAGCAGTACTTC.

This chain connects TRBV5-1 to TRBJ2-7, with D possibly matching TRBD2 (7 bases). Germline CDR1 SGHRS, CDR2 YFSETQ. CDR3 length equals 15 residues. The V end lost 4 bases, the J end lost 1 base, and 15 bases lay between the germline ends. CDR3 sequence (DNA): TGCGCCAGCAGCCCGGCGGGGGCCGGGTCCTACGAGCAGTACTTC. This translates into CASSPAGAGSYEQYF.

This clone was observed a single time. The V and J genes are TRBV2 and TRBJ1-1; D may be TRBD1 (6 bases). The CDR3 spans 14 residues. V was shortened by 5 bases and J by 4 bases, with 14 bases between the two germline ends. Germline V gives CDR1 SNHLY, CDR2 FYNNEI. Written as DNA, the CDR3 is TGTGCCAGCAGTCGAACAGGGTCGCGCACTGAAGCTTTCTTT. Translated: CASSRTGSRTEAFF. The whole variable domain, remainder taken from reference TRBV2 and TRBJ1-1, is EPEVTQTPSHQVTQMGQEVILRCVPISNHLYFYWYRQILGQKVEFLVSFYNNEISEKSEIFDDQFSVERPDGSNFTLKIRSTKLEDSAMYFCASSRTGSRTEAFFGQGTRLTVV.

The gene calls are TRBV5-4 and TRBJ2-4; TRBD2 matches 15 bases. The CDR3 runs 17 residues. The germline gives CDR1 SGHNT, CDR2 YYREEE (reference sequence). The V gene end was trimmed by 3 bases and the J gene end by 4 bases; junction bases not matched to a gene: 5. The CDR3 is CASSSIGLAGGKNIQYF. As DNA, the CDR3 is TGTGCCAGCAGCTCCATCGGACTAGCGGGGGGGAAAAACATTCAGTACTTC.

The chain recombines TRBV7-3 with TRBJ2-3, with TRBD2 as a possible D gene (6 bases). The CDR3 runs 14 residues. The V and J ends lost 4 bases and 4 bases respectively, with 12 bases between them. CDR1 is SGHTA and CDR2 is FQGTGA in the germline V gene. The CDR3 nucleotides are TGTGCCAGCAGCTCCGCACCTAGCGCAGATACGCAGTATTTT. It specifies CASSSAPSADTQYF.

The V gene is TRBV25-1, the J gene TRBJ1-1, with D tentatively TRBD1 (5 bases). The CDR3 length is 15 residues. CDR1 and CDR2 (germline): MGHDK, SYGVNS. The ends were cut back, 4 bases at V and 1 base at J, with 13 bases in the middle. The CDR3 loop reads CASSALRQTNTEAFF. CDR3 in DNA: TGTGCCAGCAGTGCCCTCAGACAGACGAACACTGAAGCTTTCTTT.

The chain couples TRBV5-4 to TRBJ1-4; the D is unclear. The ends were cut back, 3 bases at V and 10 bases at J, with 19 bases in the middle. In germline, CDR1 is SGHNT, CDR2 YYREEE (reference sequence). This CDR3 is 15 amino acids long. CDR3 DNA sequence: TGTGCCAGCAGCTCGAGGTCGGATCGGCCGGCAAAACTGTTTTTT. It encodes CASSSRSDRPAKLFF.